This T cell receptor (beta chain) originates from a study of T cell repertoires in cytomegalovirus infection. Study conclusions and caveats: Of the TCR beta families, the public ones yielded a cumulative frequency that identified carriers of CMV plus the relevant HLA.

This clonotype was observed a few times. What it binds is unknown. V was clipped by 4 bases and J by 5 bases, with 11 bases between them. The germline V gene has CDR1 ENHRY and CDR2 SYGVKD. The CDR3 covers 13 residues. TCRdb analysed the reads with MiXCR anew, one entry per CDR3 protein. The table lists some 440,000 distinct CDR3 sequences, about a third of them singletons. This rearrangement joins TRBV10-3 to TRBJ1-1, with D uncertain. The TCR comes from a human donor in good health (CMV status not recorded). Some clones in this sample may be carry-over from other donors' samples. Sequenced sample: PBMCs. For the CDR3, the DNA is TGTGCCATCAGTGGAGGAGGTGATACTGAAGCTTTCTTT. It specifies CAISGGGDTEAFF.